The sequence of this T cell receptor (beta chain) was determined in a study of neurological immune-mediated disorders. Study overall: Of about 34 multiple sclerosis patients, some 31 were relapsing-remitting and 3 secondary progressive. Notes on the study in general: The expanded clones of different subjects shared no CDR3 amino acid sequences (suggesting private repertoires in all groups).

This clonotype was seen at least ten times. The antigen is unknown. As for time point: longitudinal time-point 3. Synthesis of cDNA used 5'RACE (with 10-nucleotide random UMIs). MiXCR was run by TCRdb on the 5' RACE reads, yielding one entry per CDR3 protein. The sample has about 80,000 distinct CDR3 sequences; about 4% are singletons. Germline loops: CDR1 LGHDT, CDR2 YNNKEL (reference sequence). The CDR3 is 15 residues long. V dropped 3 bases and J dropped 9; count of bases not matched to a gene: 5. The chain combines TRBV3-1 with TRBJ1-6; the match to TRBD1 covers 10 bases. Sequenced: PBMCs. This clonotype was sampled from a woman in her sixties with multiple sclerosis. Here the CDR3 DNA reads TGTGCCAGCAGCCAGAGGGGGACAGGGGCTTCACCCCTCCACTTT. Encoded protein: CASSQRGTGASPLHF.